The source of this T cell receptor (beta chain) is a study of blood T cells in healthy people across ages. About the study: In model experiments, template switching was able to capture about one barcoded beta molecule for every two T cells that were present.

The CDR3 loop spans 14 amino acids. Trimming pared 3 bases from V and 4 bases from J, leaving 12 bases between. The germline V gene has CDR1 KGHSH and CDR2 LQKENI. Overall study findings and caveats: The recorded TCR beta diversity per million T cells decreased in a roughly linear manner with age.

This clonotype was seen many times. Its specificity is unknown. For the second PCR, which ran for about 7 to 12 cycles, a sample-barcoded 5' primer and a J-beta primer mix were used. TCRdb passed the 5' RACE reads through MiXCR, listing each CDR3 protein once. The sample consists of roughly 700,000 distinct CDR3 sequences, approximately 50% of them appearing once. The authors isolated at least 6 million PBMCs per sample. The sequencing sample was made of blood. This clonotype was obtained from a woman aged 60-75 years in good health. The chain recombines TRBV18 with TRBJ2-5; maybe TRBD2 (5 bases). The CDR3 region is CASSPPGSPETQYF. Written as DNA, the CDR3 is TGTGCCAGCTCACCTCCGGGGAGCCCAGAGACCCAGTACTTC.